This T cell receptor beta chain was recovered during a study of relationships among human T cell subsets (dated by TCRdb to the early 2010s). A note on the overall study: The study sequenced eight distinct T cell populations from blood: pan T, CD8 cytotoxic, regulatory, Th1, Th2, naive plus transitional, activated and memory cells. Findings and caveats that apply to the study as a whole: Over 55% of CD8+ cytotoxic sequences were found to belong to clones with over 100 reads, whereas few such clones were observed in the regulatory and Th2 subsets. The bead-based sorting could not exclude a CD4+CD8+ double-positive population. The substantial sharing of CDR3s among Th1, Th2 and regulatory T cells was interpreted as suggesting that cell fate choices are stochastic. V, D and J usage, CDR3 length and N-nucleotide additions showed no statistically significant differences among the seven subsets.

About this clonotype itself: No antigen is known for it. The sample holds no much larger clone one base away, and base qualities are not on file.

Libraries were built with multiplex PCR. The instrument was a 454 GS FLX. Semiquantitative ARM-PCR was used to amplify the TCR alpha and beta CDR3 regions from mRNA. In ARM-PCR, tagged nested gene-specific primers were used first, and communal superprimers then performed exponential amplification. Before the second amplification round was performed on first-round PCR products, the nested primers were removed by exonuclease. Sequencing of the amplicons was performed on the 454 platform, which allows millions of DNA fragments to be sequenced rapidly without cloning bias. A read was counted as effective if the read could be mapped to both V and J germline segments. The original pipeline was this. IRmap was used to assign reads to germline V, D and J segments, relying on pyromap, a Smith-Waterman modification adapted to 454 sequencing errors. To filter D-beta assignments, cutoffs were set at the 99th percentile of the alignment scores obtained from simulated random sequences. The CDR3 was taken to be the amino acids lying between the conserved V-segment Y[YFLI]C motif and the J-segment [FW]GXGT motif. A compound Poisson process model, previously applied to large-scale EST data, was used to estimate repertoire diversity. A procedure for detecting cross-contamination was used to argue that the shared CDR3s did not come from sample contamination. The public reads were reprocessed in TCRdb via fastp at Q25 and MiXCR, keeping in-frame beta chains. Identical CDR3 protein sequences are pooled into one entry, listed with their most common genes and DNA. TCRdb's processing, not the authors', yielded these V and J calls. This sample is represented by under 15,000 distinct CDR3 sequences; around two thirds of them were singletons. The biggest ten clones account for 25% to 30% of the sample.

Th1 cells were collected as the CD4+CD25-CD294- flow-through after CD25, CD56 and CD294 bead selections. T cell subsets were isolated with Miltenyi superparamagnetic beads coated with subset-specific monoclonal antibodies. All T cell populations were isolated from peripheral blood. Whole blood was subjected to Ficoll separation to obtain mononuclear cells, from which monocytes were subsequently depleted using anti-CD14 microbeads. Isolated cell populations were immediately resuspended in RNAprotect reagent. Sequenced: CD4+ Th1 cells sorted from blood. Per the publication, the cell subset or site label means: CD4+CD25-CD294- T helper 1 cells. The receptor was isolated from a man between 35 and 55 years old in good health.

CDR3 reads: CASSQRQGLEQYF. In nucleotide form, the sequence is TGTGCCAGCAGCCAACGACAGGGCCTCGAGCAGTACTTC. The sequence joins TRBV7-2 to TRBJ2-7, with TRBD1 identical over 7 junction bases. The cysteine opens and the phenylalanine closes a CDR3 of 13 amino acids. The sequence is cut down to CDR3 DNA, 39 bases in frame from base 1. Trimming leaves V shorter by 5 bases and J shorter by 6 bases, with the junction holding 7 bases beyond the gene matches. CDR1 and CDR2 are read off the germline V gene as SGHTA and FQGNSA.